These 30 T cell receptor beta chains share one sample of origin, sequenced in a study of T cells in Graves' hyperthyroidism and ophthalmopathy. The CDR3 regions of TCR beta were amplified from RNA transcripts. The primer set for the first-round RT-PCR of the TCR CDR3 was HTBI. In TCRdb, the multiplex PCR reads were re-called with MiXCR into one record per CDR3 protein. The sample has some 620,000 distinct CDR3 sequences, 15% to 20% seen once. Sample: blood. These receptors originate from a woman aged 25 to 39 with Graves' hyperthyroidism.

This clonotype showed up just a few times. V gene TRBV28 combines with J gene TRBJ2-1; D is perhaps TRBD1 or TRBD2 (5 bases each). Trimming removed 6 bases from V and 7 bases from J, with 25 bases in between. The CDR3 is made up of 17 amino acids. Germline lookup yields CDR1 MDHEN and CDR2 SYDVKM. The CDR3 DNA follows: TGTGCCAGCAGGAATCCAACCGGGACCACGGGTCAGAATGAGCAGTTCTTC. The encoded protein is CASRNPTGTTGQNEQFF.

This clonotype was picked up many times. The V gene is TRBV6-1, the J gene TRBJ1-5, with D perhaps matching TRBD1 (5 bases). Trimming stripped 6 bases from V and 4 bases from J, with 13 bases between. The germline CDR1 and CDR2 sequences are MNHNS and SASEGT. This CDR3 has 14 residues. CDR3 region: CASSDRQGNQPQHF. CDR3 DNA: TGTGCCAGCAGCGACCGTCAGGGTAATCAGCCCCAGCATTTT.

This clonotype was detected many times. J is TRBJ2-1 and V is TRBV7-2; D possibly corresponds to TRBD1 (6 bases). V was trimmed by 7 bases and J by 3 bases, leaving 13 bases between them. Looked up from germline, CDR1 is SGHTA and CDR2 is FQGNSA. The CDR3 runs to 14 residues. CDR3 residues: CASNSLDSYNEQFF. Here the CDR3 DNA reads TGTGCCAGCAATTCCCTGGACAGCTACAATGAGCAGTTCTTC. Full variable domain (rest looked up from reference TRBV7-2 and TRBJ2-1): GAGVSQSPSNKVTEKGKDVELRCDPISGHTALYWYRQSLGQGLEFLIYFQGNSAPDKSGLPSDRFSAERTGGSVSTLTIQRTQQEDSAVYLCASNSLDSYNEQFFGPGTRLTVL.

The chain carries TRBV6-1 and TRBJ2-7; 11 nucleotides align to TRBD1. CDR3 size: 15 residues. Per germline, CDR1 MNHNS and CDR2 SASEGT. V was clipped by 8 bases and J by 4 bases; unmatched bases: 10. CDR3 nucleotide sequence: TGTGCCAGCCGCCAAGGCCGGGACAGGGGGTACGAGCAGTACTTC. This sequence encodes CASRQGRDRGYEQYF.

In its sample, this clonotype was seen many times. The CDR3 DNA reads as TGTGCCAGCAGTTCCTTGGGGGCCAATCAGCCCCAGCATTTT. Translation gives CASSSLGANQPQHF. The chain employs TRBV6-1 and TRBJ1-5; a weak D match, TRBD1 (6 bases). The V end lost 5 bases, the J end lost 3 bases, and 11 bases lay between the germline ends. CDR1 MNHNS and CDR2 SASEGT come from the germline V gene. The CDR3 spans 14 residues.

This sequence joins TRBV18 and TRBJ2-3; 15 nucleotides line up with TRBD2. The CDR3 totals 18 residues. Trimming took 0 bases from V and 2 from J; bases not matched to a gene: 3. CDR1 and CDR2 (germline): KGHSH, LQKENI. DNA for the CDR3: TGTGCCAGCTCACCACCGGGACTAGCGGGAGGACTCACAGATACGCAGTATTTT. Translated, it gives CASSPPGLAGGLTDTQYF.

The gene calls are TRBV28 and TRBJ2-3, with TRBD1 matching 7 bases. The CDR3 loop spans 15 amino acids. The V gene end was trimmed by 4 bases and the J gene end by 5 bases; junction bases not matched to a gene: 9. Per the germline V gene, CDR1 is MDHEN and CDR2 is SYDVKM. The CDR3 sequence: CASSSPTGWRDTQYF. The DNA of the CDR3 is TGTGCCAGCAGTTCCCCGACAGGGTGGAGAGATACGCAGTATTTT.

This clonotype occurred a few times. V usage is TRBV20-1 and J usage is TRBJ2-3; 8 nucleotides align to TRBD1. With 0 bases clipped from V and 2 bases from J, the junction kept 4 bases outside the gene matches. Germline values: CDR1 DFQATT, CDR2 SNEGSKA (reference sequence). The CDR3 covers 15 residues. The CDR3 coding sequence is TGCAGTGCTAGAGAATGGGACAGGCTCACAGATACGCAGTATTTT. This codes for CSAREWDRLTDTQYF.

The chain carries TRBV11-2 and TRBJ2-7, with TRBD1 identical over 9 bases. V trimming: 6 bases; J trimming: 4 bases; junction bases outside the gene matches: 7. There are 14 residues in the CDR3. Germline CDR1 and CDR2: SGHAT and FQNNGV. The DNA for the CDR3 is TGTGCCAGCAGTAAAACAGGGGGCGGGTACGAGCAGTACTTC. This sequence encodes CASSKTGGGYEQYF.

This chain uses TRBV9 with TRBJ2-7; 7 nucleotides line up with TRBD1. Germline CDR1 and CDR2: SGDLS and YYNGEE. Trimming cost V 4 bases and J 3 bases; bases outside gene matches: 10. This CDR3 is 15 amino acids long. The CDR3 DNA reads TGTGCCAGCAGCCCATGGCCAGGGGGTGTCTACGAGCAGTACTTC. Translating gives CASSPWPGGVYEQYF.

J is TRBJ2-3 and V is TRBV20-1; TRBD2 agrees at 11 bases. Germline V gene lookup returns CDR1 DFQATT and CDR2 SNEGSKA (reference sequence). Trimming took 5 bases from V and 0 from J; bases not matched to a gene: 7. The CDR3 is 16 amino acids. The CDR3 sequence is CSAWTSGSTSTDTQYF. The CDR3 bases are TGCAGTGCTTGGACTAGCGGGTCGACTAGCACAGATACGCAGTATTTT.

This clonotype has ten or more counts. This chain joins TRBV2 and TRBJ1-1; D is unclear. Trimming shortened V by 10 bases and J by 3 bases, and 9 bases separated the two germline ends. The CDR3 runs 11 residues. CDR1 and CDR2 (germline): SNHLY, FYNNEI. The chain's CDR3 is CATWRDTEAFF. As DNA, the CDR3 is TGTGCCACCTGGCGGGACACTGAAGCTTTCTTT.

The chain employs TRBV9 and TRBJ1-1; a weak D match, TRBD1 (5 bases). The V and J ends lost 4 bases and 11 bases respectively, with 21 bases between them. In germline, CDR1 is SGDLS, CDR2 YYNGEE. The CDR3 runs 14 residues. CDR3 in amino acids: CASSSRDGYPDAFF. CDR3 DNA sequence: TGTGCCAGCAGCAGTCGGGACGGATACCCGGATGCTTTCTTT.

Worth noting for this clonotype: It is likely a read error, because the conserved phenylalanine at the end of the CDR3 is missing. The CDR3 DNA is TGTGCCAGCAGTTCACCCCGGACTAGCTTCTACGAGCAGTACTCC. Protein product: CASSSPRTSFYEQYS. V usage is TRBV28 and J usage is TRBJ2-7; 8 positions match TRBD2. This CDR3 spans 15 amino acids. CDR1 and CDR2 (germline): MDHEN, SYDVKM. After removal of 4 bases from V and 3 bases from J, the junction contained 8 bases not matched to a gene.

Details on this clonotype: A read error may explain this, as a much larger clone is one base away. V gene TRBV10-3 combines with J gene TRBJ2-7; D possibly corresponds to TRBD2 (5 bases). The CDR3 loop spans 11 amino acids. V was pared by 8 bases and J by 7 bases, with 12 bases between. CDR1 ENHRY and CDR2 SYGVKD come from the germline V gene. CDR3 nucleotide sequence: TGTGCCATCCAGGCTTCGGGAGAGCAGTACTTC. It translates to CAIQASGEQYF.

This clonotype was recorded many times. The chain carries TRBV5-1 and TRBJ2-1; 7 bases match TRBD2. The V and J ends lost 5 bases and 4 bases, in that order; junction bases with no gene match: 9. The CDR3 spans 15 residues. From germline, CDR1 is SGHRS and CDR2 YFSETQ. The CDR3, as DNA: TGCGCCAGCAGAGGGGCGGGAGATTCGTACAATGAGCAGTTCTTC. As protein: CASRGAGDSYNEQFF.

The V and J genes are TRBV2 and TRBJ1-4, with D hard to call. Germline V lookup: CDR1 SNHLY, CDR2 FYNNEI. V lost 6 bases, J lost 4 bases, and 15 bases lay in between. The CDR3 extends over 15 amino acids. This chain's CDR3 is CASSRPSGYNEKLFF. CDR3 DNA sequence: TGTGCCAGCAGCCGGCCTAGCGGCTATAATGAAAAACTGTTTTTT.

This clonotype was seen ten or more times. The chain carries TRBV27 and TRBJ2-7, with D tentatively TRBD1 (6 bases). CDR3 size: 14 residues. Germline V gives CDR1 MNHEY, CDR2 SMNVEV (reference sequence). The ends were cut back, 6 bases at V and 1 base at J, with 13 bases in the middle. CDR3 region: CASSFGTPSYEQYF. CDR3 nucleotide sequence: TGTGCCAGCAGCTTCGGGACACCTTCCTACGAGCAGTACTTC.

J is TRBJ2-6 and V is TRBV11-2, with D perhaps matching TRBD1 (5 bases). Germline CDR1 and CDR2: SGHAT and FQNNGV. The CDR3 totals 15 residues. Trimming took off 3 bases at V and 0 bases at J, with 6 bases between the two ends. This CDR3 reads CASSFTGSGANVLTF. CDR3 bases: TGTGCCAGCAGCTTCACAGGCTCTGGGGCCAACGTCCTGACTTTC.

This clonotype was observed at least ten times. This rearrangement joins TRBV2 to TRBJ2-1; a weak D match, TRBD1 (5 bases). The germline V and J ends were trimmed by 1 base and 4 bases, with 14 bases remaining between them. The CDR3 spans 16 residues. Germline V lookup: CDR1 SNHLY, CDR2 FYNNEI. This CDR3 reads CASSEEAGSIYNEQFF. The CDR3 nucleotides read TGTGCCAGCAGTGAAGAGGCAGGGTCTATATACAATGAGCAGTTCTTC.

The sample holds many counts of this clonotype. CDR3 residues: CASSLSTDSNQPQHF. DNA of the CDR3: TGTGCCAGCAGTTTAAGCACAGATAGCAATCAGCCCCAGCATTTT. J is TRBJ1-5 and V is TRBV12-3 or TRBV12-4; D remains ambiguous. The CDR3 loop spans 15 amino acids. Trimming shortened V by 2 bases and J by 0 bases, and 8 bases separated the two germline ends.

This chain uses TRBV6-1 with TRBJ2-5; 7 nucleotides line up with TRBD1. This CDR3 contains 14 residues. Germline CDR1 reads MNHNS; CDR2 reads SASEGT. V trimming: 5 bases; J trimming: 2 bases; junction bases outside the gene matches: 5. The CDR3 reads CASSQWDRQETQYF. CDR3 nucleotides: TGTGCCAGCAGTCAATGGGACAGACAAGAGACCCAGTACTTC.

This clonotype was found a few times. The J gene is TRBJ1-2, the V gene TRBV28; TRBD1 agrees at 9 bases. This CDR3 is 14 amino acids long. Germline V CDR1 and CDR2: MDHEN, SYDVKM. The junction had 9 bases not matched to a gene; V was cut back by 7 bases and J by 6 bases. CDR3 region: CASTPPTGGDGYTF. In nucleotides, the CDR3 is TGTGCCAGCACCCCGCCCACAGGGGGCGATGGCTACACCTTC.

The rearrangement links TRBV18 to TRBJ1-2, with D maybe TRBD1 (5 bases). Germline loops: CDR1 KGHSH, CDR2 LQKENI. Trimming cost V 3 bases and J 4 bases, with 9 bases left between them. CDR3 size: 13 residues. This CDR3 reads CASSPDKSYGYTF. The CDR3 region has the DNA TGTGCCAGCTCACCGGACAAATCCTATGGCTACACCTTC. Filled out from reference TRBV18 and TRBJ1-2, the complete variable domain reads NAGVMQNPRHLVRRRGQEARLRCSPMKGHSHVYWYRQLPEEGLKFMVYLQKENIIDESGMPKERFSAEFPKEGPSILRIQQVVRGDSAAYFCASSPDKSYGYTFGSGTRLTVV.

The chain joins TRBV9 to TRBJ2-7; D assignment may be TRBD1 or TRBD2 (7 bases each). The CDR3 sequence is 13 residues long. Looked up from germline, CDR1 is SGDLS and CDR2 is YYNGEE. The V end lost 3 bases, the J end lost 5 bases, and 12 bases lay between the germline ends. In DNA, the CDR3 is TGTGCCAGCAGCGGGGACAGCGGGGACGAGCAGTACTTC. Its protein product is CASSGDSGDEQYF.

V and J are TRBV7-2 and TRBJ2-4, with D possibly matching TRBD2 (6 bases). V lost 5 bases and J 3 bases, leaving 23 bases between the germline ends. The CDR3 totals 18 residues. CDR1 and CDR2 from the germline V gene are SGHTA and FQGNSA. The CDR3 sequence: CASSRPRSGELGKNIQYF. In DNA form, the CDR3 reads TGTGCCAGCAGCCGCCCCCGTAGCGGCGAACTAGGCAAAAACATTCAGTACTTC.

Ten or more counts support this clonotype. The gene calls are TRBV5-6 and TRBJ2-1; D may match TRBD1 or TRBD2 (5 bases each). V was clipped by 4 bases and J by 6 bases, with 17 bases between them. The CDR3 runs 15 residues. Germline CDR1 SGHDT, CDR2 YYEEEE. The CDR3 nucleotides are TGTGCCAGCAGCCTCTTTGGGGCGAGGGGCAATGAGCAGTTCTTC. It encodes CASSLFGARGNEQFF.

This clonotype was observed many times. This chain links TRBV7-6 with TRBJ2-7; possibly TRBD2 for D (6 bases). V lost 7 bases and J lost 3, with 16 bases in between. The CDR3 spans 14 residues. Germline V gene sequence: CDR1 SGHVS, CDR2 FNYEAQ. DNA of the CDR3: TGTGCCAGCACCATACAGGAGGGCTTCTACGAGCAGTACTTC. Residues: CASTIQEGFYEQYF.

This clonotype was observed many times. The rearrangement links TRBV30 to TRBJ1-1; D not certain. The V gene's germline CDR1 is GTSNPN and CDR2 SVGIG (reference sequence). The CDR3 has 13 amino acids. The V end lost 7 bases, the J end lost 0 bases, and 12 bases lay between the germline ends. The CDR3 region is CAFIGLLNTEAFF. The CDR3 DNA sequence: TGTGCCTTTATCGGACTTTTGAACACTGAAGCTTTCTTT.

This clonotype was counted ten times or more. The rearrangement links TRBV11-2 to TRBJ2-1, with TRBD2 identical over 8 bases. J gave up 10 bases and V 1 base, and 15 bases lay outside the gene matches. This CDR3 has 17 residues. Germline values: CDR1 SGHAT, CDR2 FQNNGV. The CDR3 nucleotides read TGTGCCAGCAGCTTAGTTTACGCGGGAGGCGATTACGGGGAGCAGTTCTTC. Encoded protein: CASSLVYAGGDYGEQFF.